This T cell receptor (beta chain) was profiled in a study of T cell responses to AZD1222 COVID-19 vaccine (dated by TCRdb to about 2021). As for the study more broadly: Because spike-specific TCR depth and breadth did not differ between the two schedules, AZD1222 recipients who got a second dose at roughly 4 weeks were pooled with those who got a second dose at roughly 12 weeks. TCR sequencing was performed for 233 trial participants, of whom about 200 were given two doses of AZD1222 and 26 were given two doses of MenACWY control vaccine. Trial participants were enrolled by age into subgroups of 18-55, 56-69 and 70-plus years, and roughly 160, 29 and 62 TCR-sequenced participants, respectively, were included in these subgroups. Summary of the overall study and its limitations: Conclusions about previously exposed vaccinees were limited because only a handful of AZD1222 recipients were SARS-CoV-2 seropositive at baseline. Most participants were white British and females outnumbered males, and the authors suggested that clonal diversity may have been underestimated. No day 14 peak-response samples were available, so repertoires were characterized only after the peak T cell response. CD4 TCRs associated with the vaccine covered the entire spike protein, and the dominant responses were in regions 160-218 and 743-854. After two AZD1222 doses, both the breadth and the depth of spike-specific TCRs were significantly higher than at day 0 and than in MenACWY recipients. Nearly half of unique spike-specific TCRs reportedly recognized epitopes outside regions mutated in the B.1.351 and B.1.1.7 variants. The 56-69-year group was small, and its depth increase did not reach significance, likely because of low power.

There are 14 amino acids in the CDR3, from cysteine to phenylalanine inclusive. The entry retains the CDR3 DNA only, 42 bases that are in frame from base 1. Trimming costs V 1 base and J 7 bases, and their ends lie 13 bases apart. As encoded in the germline V gene (reference sequence), CDR1 is LNHDA while CDR2 is SQIVND. A remark on this clone: It lacks a known antigen. One base away there is no much larger clone; base qualities are not given.

The CDR3 regions of human TCRbeta chains were analyzed by immunosequencing. Turning to the authors' computational methods: Repertoire TCRs were matched against a reference library of SARS-CoV-2-specific TCRs generated with the MIRA antigen-specificity platform. Breadth was defined as the fraction of unique TCRs that were SARS-CoV-2-associated. Depth was defined as the fraction of total T cells that were SARS-CoV-2-associated. Using the MIRA data, each spike-specific TCR was mapped to the spike region that the TCR reacts to and placed in a CD4 or CD8 class. Log10-transformed breadth and depth values were compared by one-way ANOVA with Sidak's multiple comparisons tests. TCRdb took over this immuneACCESS table, retaining in-frame rearrangements with V and J assigned. Such tables are incomplete; in checked studies, under half of the missing clones stem from an unresolved V gene, and the remainder is unexplained. The D gene and trimming were derived from the DNA, and the V and J assignments and clone size from that table. The sample table contains about 44,000 clones; only one count was recorded for under 85% of them. Around 52% of the sample goes to the ten largest clones.

Sample time point, as interpreted from the label and publication: baseline before first vaccination. Samples from vaccinated people were obtained from the UK trials COV001 and COV002, which included a single-blind randomized controlled phase 2/3 trial of AZD1222 (ChAdOx1 nCoV-19) in healthy adults. For TCRbeta chain sequencing, PBMC samples from trial participants were taken at day 0 and at day 28 after the second dose. The V and J segments used are TRBV19 and TRBJ1-2; the D segment cannot be called with confidence. This sequence was found in an adult in good health. The sample here was peripheral blood, taken on day 0 of AZD1222 vaccination. CDR3 region: CASSIVGPVGGYTF. The nucleotides read TGTGCCAGTAGTATAGTTGGGCCAGTTGGTGGCTACACCTTC.